This T cell receptor (beta chain) was documented in a study of T cell repertoires in cytomegalovirus infection. Overall study context: It was the public TCR beta signatures that indicated both CMV infection and matching HLA type.

To note about this clonotype: Antigen unknown.

TCRdb independently ran MiXCR on the reads; one entry per CDR3 protein. This sample has hundreds of thousands of distinct CDR3 sequences, with around 30% found just once. CDR1 and CDR2 from the germline V gene are SEHNR and FQNEAQ (reference sequence). Trimming pared 1 base from V and 9 bases from J, leaving 9 bases between. The CDR3 covers 13 residues. The source material was cultured PBMCs, sampled from culture after CMV antigen stimulation. The chain joins TRBV7-9 to TRBJ1-4; D may be TRBD1 (5 bases). This clonotype was obtained from a human donor in good health (CMV status not recorded). Some clones in this sample may be carry-over from other donors' samples. The CDR3 is CASSLDPGQKLFF. CDR3 sequence (DNA): TGTGCCAGCAGCTTAGATCCGGGGCAAAAACTGTTTTTT.